This TCR beta chain was identified during a study of T cells after posttransplantation cyclophosphamide. Profiled with immunoSEQ multiplex PCR; TCRdb holds only in-frame clones, not every one. Seen here are about 66,000 clones, around 95% observed once, and the top ten hold nearly 3%. V gave up 8 bases and J gave up 2 bases, with 7 bases separating them. This CDR3 region has 12 residues. This TCR was sampled from a woman under 40 in good health and a related stem cell transplant donor. Sequencing used PBMCs. The V call is TRBV23-1, the J call TRBJ1-5; D is undetermined. TRBV23-1 is an ORF, and what it does is uncertain. The CDR3 bases are TGCGCCAGCCGTTCGTGCAATCAGCCCCAGCATTTT. Its protein is CASRSCNQPQHF.